A single sample gave rise to the 16 T cell receptor beta chains below, sequenced in a study of blood T cell repertoires in COVID-19. The table came from immunoSEQ multiplex PCR; TCRdb's copy has only in-frame clones and leaves some out. The table records 150,000 to 200,000 clones, roughly 87% of them present only once. Sequencing was carried out using PBMCs or T cells enriched from blood (not recorded which). These TCRs come from a man aged 50 to 59 who had recovered from COVID-19.

V usage is TRBV7-2 and J usage is TRBJ1-2, with D possibly being TRBD1 (6 bases). CDR3 size: 13 residues. V was shortened by 4 bases and J by 8 bases, with 14 bases between the two germline ends. CDR1 is SGHTA and CDR2 is FQGNSA in the germline V gene. The CDR3 loop reads CASSSTLRGGYTF. The CDR3 nucleotides are TGTGCCAGCAGCTCGACTCTTAGGGGGGGCTACACCTTC.

The chain employs TRBV28 and TRBJ2-7; D is undetermined. Deletions cut 3 bases from V and 5 bases from J, with 14 bases between. CDR3 length: 14 amino acids. The germline CDR1 and CDR2 sequences are MDHEN and SYDVKM. Written as DNA, the CDR3 is TGTGCCAGCAGTTTCCCCCACATGGGCCACGAGCAGTACTTC. The encoded protein is CASSFPHMGHEQYF.

This chain uses TRBV6-5 with TRBJ1-3, with 7 nucleotides matching TRBD1. Trimming removed 2 bases from V and 0 bases from J; junction bases left unmatched: 4. The CDR3 consists of 16 residues. Germline CDR1 is MNHEY and CDR2 is SVGAGI. The CDR3 DNA is TGTGCCAGCAGTTACGGGACAGCAAGCTCTGGAAACACCATATATTTT. This gives the protein CASSYGTASSGNTIYF.

The chain joins TRBV5-4 to TRBJ1-2; 9 bases match TRBD1. This CDR3 spans 15 amino acids. V shed 3 bases, J shed 2 bases, and the junction held 5 bases outside the gene matches. CDR1 SGHNT and CDR2 YYREEE come from the germline V gene (reference sequence). For the CDR3, the DNA is TGTGCCAGCAGCTACGACAGGGGGTCCAACTATGGCTACACCTTC. Translation gives CASSYDRGSNYGYTF.

This clone was observed a handful of times. Written as DNA, the CDR3 is TGCGCCAGCAGCTCGGCGGGCGGTTTTAATGAAAAACTGTTTTTT. This gives the protein CASSSAGGFNEKLFF. The genes are TRBV5-1 and TRBJ1-4; D call uncertain. This CDR3 has 15 amino acids. CDR1 is SGHRS and CDR2 is YFSETQ in the germline V gene. Trimming took off 3 bases at V and 4 bases at J, with 13 bases between the two ends.

CDR3 in amino acids: CASSYRTSASEQYF. In nucleotides, the CDR3 is TGTGCCAGCAGTTACAGAACTAGCGCGAGCGAGCAGTACTTC. The rearrangement uses TRBV6-5 and TRBJ2-7, with 7 bases fitting TRBD2. Germline V gene data show CDR1 as MNHEY and CDR2 as SVGAGI. J gave up 6 bases and V 2 bases, and 7 bases lay outside the gene matches. The CDR3 covers 14 residues.

With respect to this clone: Different DNA sequences within this sample yield the same CDR3. The chain recombines TRBV5-4 with TRBJ1-4, with TRBD1 matching over 9 bases. J was trimmed by 5 bases and V by 3 bases; bases with no gene match: 5. The CDR3 has 15 amino acids. Germline-derived CDR1 and CDR2 are SGHNT and YYREEE (reference sequence). The DNA of the CDR3 is TGTGCCAGCAGCTCGAACAGGGGGCTCAATGAAAAACTGTTTTTT. Translating gives CASSSNRGLNEKLFF.

The V and J genes are TRBV7-8 and TRBJ2-5; 7 nucleotides match TRBD2. CDR1 is SGHVS and CDR2 is FQNEAQ in the germline V gene. The trim removed 3 bases at V and 5 bases at J, leaving 12 bases unmatched. The CDR3 has 16 residues. Here the CDR3 DNA reads TGTGCCAGCAGCTTGGGGTTTTTGGGAGGGCTTGAGACCCAGTACTTC. This sequence encodes CASSLGFLGGLETQYF.

V gene TRBV6-1 combines with J gene TRBJ1-5; D ambiguous. Trimming cost V 2 bases and J 1 base, with 9 bases left between them. The germline V gene encodes CDR1 MNHNS and CDR2 SASEGT. CDR3 length: 15 amino acids. The CDR3 loop is CASSEWWASNQPQHF. CDR3 coding DNA: TGTGCCAGCAGTGAATGGTGGGCAAGCAATCAGCCCCAGCATTTT.

This chain joins TRBV30 and TRBJ1-1; D not certain. The CDR3 runs 14 residues. V was clipped by 2 bases and J by 5 bases, with 15 bases between them. Germline lookup yields CDR1 GTSNPN and CDR2 SVGIG (reference sequence). The CDR3 is CAWSHPGPMTEAFF. The CDR3 DNA reads as TGTGCCTGGAGTCATCCTGGGCCCATGACTGAAGCTTTCTTT.

The chain uses TRBV19 and TRBJ2-1, with 9 bases fitting TRBD1. Germline loops: CDR1 LNHDA, CDR2 SQIVND (reference sequence). CDR3 length: 15 amino acids. The J segment lost 0 bases and the V segment lost 7 bases, leaving 4 bases of the junction unmatched. CDR3 protein: CASTLDRGSYNEQFF. In DNA form, the CDR3 reads TGTGCCAGTACCCTGGACAGGGGCTCCTACAATGAGCAGTTCTTC.

This clone has a handful of counts. The chain uses TRBV28 and TRBJ1-1; 10 nucleotides line up with TRBD1. CDR1 MDHEN and CDR2 SYDVKM come from the germline V gene. This CDR3 has 14 residues. The V segment lost 6 bases and the J segment 8 bases; nucleotides outside the gene matches: 9. The CDR3 spells CASSQPTGGAEAFF. The CDR3 DNA reads as TGTGCCAGCAGCCAACCGACAGGGGGCGCGGAAGCTTTCTTT.

The CDR3 spells CASSQGRVETEAFF. In nucleotides, the CDR3 is TGCGCCAGCAGCCAAGGCAGGGTAGAGACTGAAGCTTTCTTT. The chain links TRBV4-1 to TRBJ1-1; TRBD1 might be the D (5 bases). Looked up from germline, CDR1 is MGHRA and CDR2 is YSYEKL. The CDR3 runs to 14 residues. The V end was cut by 1 base, the J end by 5 bases, with 11 bases between.

As for this clone: The germline gene is not matched at one end of the junction; a read error may be the cause. The chain recombines TRBV10-1 with TRBJ1-4; D is perhaps TRBD1 (5 bases). This CDR3 has 12 residues. In germline, CDR1 is WNHNN, CDR2 SYGVQD (reference sequence). The DNA of the CDR3 is TGCGCCAGCAGTGAGAGTATCGGAGGGGATCTTTTT. It translates to CASSESIGGDLF.

V is TRBV25-1 and J is TRBJ2-1; 8 bases align to TRBD2. The CDR3 runs 15 residues. V was clipped by 1 base and J by 7 bases; unmatched bases: 6. Germline-derived CDR1 and CDR2 are MGHDK and SYGVNS. CDR3 sequence reads: CASSEFSGIHNEQFF. The CDR3 DNA sequence: TGTGCCAGCAGTGAATTTAGCGGGATTCATAATGAGCAGTTCTTC.

The chain is built from TRBV19 and TRBJ2-5; 10 nucleotides align to TRBD2. CDR3 length: 16 amino acids. The junction had 6 bases not matched to a gene; V was cut back by 3 bases and J by 2 bases. CDR1 and CDR2 (germline): LNHDA, SQIVND (reference sequence). The CDR3 coding sequence is TGTGCCAGTAGTATTCAAGCGGGGGGGCCTCAAGAGACCCAGTACTTC. The encoded protein is CASSIQAGGPQETQYF.